This TCR beta chain was observed in a study of regulatory T cells in long-lasting Graves disease. A word on this clonotype: A much more abundant neighbour one base away suggests this may be a read error.

The time point: persistent/refractory GD, antithyroid drugs over 5 years with positive TRAb. TCR sequences were obtained from RNA taken from PBMCs. Combining iRepertoire HTBI primers with Arm-PCR of CDR3 regions, the authors built TCR beta libraries. TCRdb processed the multiplex PCR reads anew with MiXCR; each CDR3 protein has one entry. The sample yields around 400,000 distinct CDR3 sequences, 20% to 25% seen once. The receptor was derived from a female donor with Graves disease. The specimen was peripheral blood mononuclear cells (PBMCs), collected when the disease was refractory, from a patient treated with antithyroid drugs.

The DNA of the CDR3 is TGTGCCAGCAGTTTGGGATCGCAAGGGACCCAGTACTTC. Amino acid sequence: CASSLGSQGTQYF. This chain links TRBV12-3 or TRBV12-4 with TRBJ2-5; D not certain. The CDR3 loop spans 13 amino acids.